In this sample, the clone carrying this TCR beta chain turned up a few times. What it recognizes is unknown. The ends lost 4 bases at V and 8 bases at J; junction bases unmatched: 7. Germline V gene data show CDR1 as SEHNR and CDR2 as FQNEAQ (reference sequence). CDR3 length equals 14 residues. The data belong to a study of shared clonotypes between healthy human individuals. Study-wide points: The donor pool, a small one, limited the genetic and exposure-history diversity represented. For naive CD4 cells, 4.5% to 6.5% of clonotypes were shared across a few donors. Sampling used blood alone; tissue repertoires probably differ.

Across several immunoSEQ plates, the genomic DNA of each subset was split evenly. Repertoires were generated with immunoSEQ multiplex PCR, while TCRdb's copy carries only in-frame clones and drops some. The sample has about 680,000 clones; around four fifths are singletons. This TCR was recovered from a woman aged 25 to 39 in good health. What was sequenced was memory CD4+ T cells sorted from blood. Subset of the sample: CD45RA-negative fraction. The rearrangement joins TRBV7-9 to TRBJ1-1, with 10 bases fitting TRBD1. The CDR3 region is CASSWGQGNGEAFF. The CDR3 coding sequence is TGTGCCAGCAGCTGGGGACAGGGGAATGGAGAAGCTTTCTTT.